Below are 5 T cell receptor beta chains sequenced from a single sample in a study of cytomegalovirus exposure and HLA in healthy donors. Generated by immunoSEQ multiplex PCR, the TCRdb table keeps only in-frame clones and is missing some. The data contain approximately 270,000 clones, around 90% of them singletons. Material: PBMCs. The source is a woman in her late teens or twenties in good health and CMV-seronegative.

The rearrangement uses TRBV10-2 and TRBJ2-7; the D is unclear. The V gene lost 2 bases and the J gene lost 7 bases, with 9 bases spanning the gap. Germline V gene lookup returns CDR1 WSHSY and CDR2 SAAADI. The CDR3 covers 12 residues. The CDR3 DNA reads as TGCGCCAGCAGTGAGGCGAGACATGAGCAGTACTTC. Its translation: CASSEARHEQYF.

The CDR3 here is CASSQEQGAAYETQYF. As DNA, the CDR3 is TGCGCCAGCAGCCAAGAACAGGGGGCGGCGTATGAGACCCAGTACTTC. The chain uses TRBV4-1 and TRBJ2-5, with 9 nucleotides matching TRBD1. The CDR3 has 16 residues. Germline lookup yields CDR1 MGHRA and CDR2 YSYEKL. The J segment lost 5 bases and the V segment lost 0 bases, leaving 7 bases of the junction unmatched.

The chain recombines TRBV9 with TRBJ2-1; the match to TRBD1 covers 12 bases. The germline CDR1 and CDR2 sequences are SGDLS and YYNGEE. With 0 bases clipped from V and 1 base from J, the junction kept 8 bases outside the gene matches. The CDR3 contains 19 residues. CDR3 sequence reads: CASSVVGTGGAGSYNEQFF. CDR3 DNA: TGTGCCAGCAGCGTAGTGGGGACAGGGGGCGCAGGATCCTACAATGAGCAGTTCTTC.

The chain carries TRBV27 and TRBJ2-2; 9 bases align to TRBD2. V lost 3 bases, J lost 6 bases, and 2 bases stayed unmatched. Looked up from germline, CDR1 is MNHEY and CDR2 is SMNVEV (reference sequence). There are 14 residues in the CDR3. The CDR3 DNA reads as TGTGCCAGCAGTTTTTGGACTAGCGCCGGGGAGCTGTTTTTT. This encodes CASSFWTSAGELFF.

This clone was observed once. This rearrangement joins TRBV5-1 to TRBJ2-5, with 8 bases fitting TRBD2. Germline CDR1 reads SGHRS; CDR2 reads YFSETQ. This CDR3 comprises 16 residues. Trimming took 0 bases from V and 2 from J; bases not matched to a gene: 6. CDR3 coding DNA: TGCGCCAGCAGCTTGGGCGCGGGGGGATTTCAAGAGACCCAGTACTTC. Its protein is CASSLGAGGFQETQYF.